This T cell receptor beta chain came from a study of T cell repertoires in cytomegalovirus infection. Overall study: It was the public TCR beta signatures that indicated both CMV infection and matching HLA type.

Per the germline V gene, CDR1 is DFQATT and CDR2 is SNEGSKA (reference sequence). The CDR3 has 11 residues. Trimming pared 1 base from V and 6 bases from J, leaving 5 bases between. In this sample, this clonotype turned up a few times. TCRdb redid the calling of the reads with MiXCR, one entry per CDR3 protein. Of more than 85,000 distinct CDR3 sequences listed, more than 20% are singletons. The clonotype originates from a human donor in good health (CMV status not recorded). Some clones in this sample may be carry-over from other donors' samples. The chain uses TRBV20-1 and TRBJ2-3; D is ambiguous. The specimen sequenced was CD8+ T cells from PBMCs. The CDR3 DNA reads as TGCAGTGCTAGAGGATTGGATACGCAGTATTTT. It yields the protein CSARGLDTQYF.